The subject of this entry is one T cell receptor (beta chain). CDR1 and CDR2 (germline): MNHEY, SMNVEV (reference sequence). Trimming cost V 0 bases and J 7 bases, with 15 bases left between them. The CDR3 runs to 15 residues. The sample belongs to a study of cytomegalovirus exposure and HLA in healthy donors. A multiplex PCR was run with 60 Vbeta primers and 13 Jbeta primers. Clones were read by immunoSEQ multiplex PCR, and TCRdb kept only the in-frame ones, dropping some. Of around 99,000 clones in the sample, about 80% were seen once. Specimen: PBMCs. The clonotype originates from a woman aged 50 to 65 in good health and CMV-seropositive. The J gene is TRBJ1-2, the V gene TRBV27; tentative D call: TRBD1 (6 bases). CDR3 in amino acids: CASSLSRRQAGGYTF. Here the CDR3 DNA reads TGTGCCAGCAGTTTATCAAGACGACAGGCCGGTGGCTACACCTTC.